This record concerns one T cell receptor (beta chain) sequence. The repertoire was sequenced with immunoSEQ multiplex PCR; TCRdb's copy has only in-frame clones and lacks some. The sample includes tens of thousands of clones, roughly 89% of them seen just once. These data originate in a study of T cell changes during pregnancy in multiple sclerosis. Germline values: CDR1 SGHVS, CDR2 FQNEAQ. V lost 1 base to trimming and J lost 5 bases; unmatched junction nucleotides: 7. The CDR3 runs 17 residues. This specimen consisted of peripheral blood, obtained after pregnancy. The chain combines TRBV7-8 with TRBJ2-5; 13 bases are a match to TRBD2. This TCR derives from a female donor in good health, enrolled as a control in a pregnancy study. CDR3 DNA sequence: TGTGCCAGCAGCTTAGGACTAGCGGGGGGAATCGGGGAGACCCAGTACTTC. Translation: CASSLGLAGGIGETQYF. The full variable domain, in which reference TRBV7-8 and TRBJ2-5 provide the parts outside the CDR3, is GAGVSQSPRYKVAKRGQDVALRCDPISGHVSLFWYQQALGQGPEFLTYFQNEAQLDKSGLPSDRFFAERPEGSVSTLKIQRTQQEDSAVYLCASSLGLAGGIGETQYFGPGTRLLVL.